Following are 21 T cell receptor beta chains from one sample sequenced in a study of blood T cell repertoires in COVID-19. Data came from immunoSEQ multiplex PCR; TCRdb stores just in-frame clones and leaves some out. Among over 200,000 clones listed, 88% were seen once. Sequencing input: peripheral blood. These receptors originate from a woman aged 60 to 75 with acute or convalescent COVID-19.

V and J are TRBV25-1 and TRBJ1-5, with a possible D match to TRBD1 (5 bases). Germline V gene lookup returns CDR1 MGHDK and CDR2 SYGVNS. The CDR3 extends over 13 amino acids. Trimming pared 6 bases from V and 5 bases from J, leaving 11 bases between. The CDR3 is CASSGGGYQPQHF. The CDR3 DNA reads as TGTGCCAGCAGCGGGGGGGGGTATCAGCCCCAGCATTTT.

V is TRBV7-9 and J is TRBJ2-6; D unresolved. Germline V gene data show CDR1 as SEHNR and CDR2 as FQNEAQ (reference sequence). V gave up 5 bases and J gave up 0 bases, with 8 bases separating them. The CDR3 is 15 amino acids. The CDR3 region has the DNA TGTGCCAGCAGCCGACTCTACTCTGGGGCCAACGTCCTGACTTTC. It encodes CASSRLYSGANVLTF. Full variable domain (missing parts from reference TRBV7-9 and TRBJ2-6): DTGVSQNPRHKITKRGQNVTFRCDPISEHNRLYWYRQTLGQGPEFLTYFQNEAQLEKSRLLSDRFSAERPKGSFSTLEIQRTEQGDSAMYLCASSRLYSGANVLTFGAGSRLTVL.

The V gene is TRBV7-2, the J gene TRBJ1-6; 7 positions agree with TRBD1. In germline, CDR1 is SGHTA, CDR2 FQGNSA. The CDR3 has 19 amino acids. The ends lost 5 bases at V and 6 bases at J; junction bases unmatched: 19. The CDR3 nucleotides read TGTGCCAGCAGCCACAGACCCCCTGGACAGGCTAACTCTAATTCACCCCTCCACTTT. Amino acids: CASSHRPPGQANSNSPLHF.

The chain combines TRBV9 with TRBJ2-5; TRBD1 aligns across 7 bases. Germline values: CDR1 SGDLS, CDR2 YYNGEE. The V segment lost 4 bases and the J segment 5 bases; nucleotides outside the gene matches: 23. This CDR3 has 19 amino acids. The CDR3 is CASSSTTGRTGRRWETQYF. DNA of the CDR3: TGTGCCAGCAGCTCGACGACCGGGCGGACAGGTCGTCGGTGGGAGACCCAGTACTTC.

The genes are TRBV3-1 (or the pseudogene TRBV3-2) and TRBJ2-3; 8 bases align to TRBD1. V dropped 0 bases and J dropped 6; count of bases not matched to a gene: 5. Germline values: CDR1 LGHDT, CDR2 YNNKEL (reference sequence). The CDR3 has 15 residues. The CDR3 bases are TGTGCCAGCAGCCAAGAAGGACAGGGTTCCGATACGCAGTATTTT. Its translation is CASSQEGQGSDTQYF.

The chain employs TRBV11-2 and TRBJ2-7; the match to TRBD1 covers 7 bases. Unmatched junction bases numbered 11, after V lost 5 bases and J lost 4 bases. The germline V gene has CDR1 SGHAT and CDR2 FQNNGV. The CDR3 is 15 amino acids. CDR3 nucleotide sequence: TGTGCCAGCAGCCATTGGACAGGCGGAGGATACGAGCAGTACTTC. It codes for CASSHWTGGGYEQYF.

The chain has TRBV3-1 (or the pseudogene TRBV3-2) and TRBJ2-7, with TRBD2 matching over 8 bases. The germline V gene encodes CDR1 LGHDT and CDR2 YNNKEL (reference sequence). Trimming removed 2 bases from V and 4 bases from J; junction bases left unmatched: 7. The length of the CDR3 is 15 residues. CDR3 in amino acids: CASSQYIAGKYEQYF. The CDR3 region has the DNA TGTGCCAGCAGCCAATATATAGCGGGGAAGTACGAGCAGTACTTC.

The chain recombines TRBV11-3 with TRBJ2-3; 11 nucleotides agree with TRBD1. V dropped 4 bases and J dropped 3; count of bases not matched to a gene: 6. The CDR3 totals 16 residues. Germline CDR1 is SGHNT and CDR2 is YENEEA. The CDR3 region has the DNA TGTGCCAGCAGCTCCGGACAGGGGGCGCCTACAGATACGCAGTATTTT. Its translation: CASSSGQGAPTDTQYF.

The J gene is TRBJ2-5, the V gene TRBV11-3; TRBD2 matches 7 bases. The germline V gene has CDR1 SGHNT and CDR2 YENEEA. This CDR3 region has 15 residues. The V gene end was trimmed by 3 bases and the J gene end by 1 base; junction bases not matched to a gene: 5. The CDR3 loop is CASSFTGGLQETQYF. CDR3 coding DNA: TGTGCCAGCAGCTTCACGGGGGGTCTCCAAGAGACCCAGTACTTC.

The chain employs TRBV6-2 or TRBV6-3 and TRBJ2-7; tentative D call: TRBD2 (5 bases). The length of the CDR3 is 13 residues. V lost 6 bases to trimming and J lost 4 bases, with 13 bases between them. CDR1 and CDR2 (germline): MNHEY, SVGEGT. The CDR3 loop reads CASSGAVFYEQYF. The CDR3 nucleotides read TGTGCCAGCAGCGGAGCGGTGTTTTACGAGCAGTACTTC.

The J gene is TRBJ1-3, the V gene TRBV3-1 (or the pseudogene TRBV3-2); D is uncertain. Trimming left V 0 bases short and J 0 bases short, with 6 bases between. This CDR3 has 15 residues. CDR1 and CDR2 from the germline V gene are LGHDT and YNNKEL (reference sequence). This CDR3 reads CASSQDSSSGNTIYF. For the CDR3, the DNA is TGTGCCAGCAGCCAAGATAGCAGCTCTGGAAACACCATATATTTT.

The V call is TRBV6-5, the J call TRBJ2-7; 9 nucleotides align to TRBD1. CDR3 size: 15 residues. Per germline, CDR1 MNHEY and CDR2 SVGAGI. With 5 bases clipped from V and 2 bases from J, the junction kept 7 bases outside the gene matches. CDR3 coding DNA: TGTGCCAGCAGTAGAAGCCGGGACAGGGCCTACGAGCAGTACTTC. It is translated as CASSRSRDRAYEQYF.

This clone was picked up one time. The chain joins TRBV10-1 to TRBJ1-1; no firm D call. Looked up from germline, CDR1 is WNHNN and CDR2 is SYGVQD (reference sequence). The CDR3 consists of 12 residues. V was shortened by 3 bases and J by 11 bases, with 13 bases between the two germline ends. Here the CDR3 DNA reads TGCGCCAGCAGTGAAAAACGCGGGCCGGCTTTCTTT. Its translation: CASSEKRGPAFF.

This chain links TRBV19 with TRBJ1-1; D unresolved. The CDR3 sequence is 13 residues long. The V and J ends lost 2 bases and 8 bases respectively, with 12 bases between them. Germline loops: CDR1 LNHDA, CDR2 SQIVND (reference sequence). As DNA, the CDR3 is TGTGCCAGTAGTATACCTTGGGCGTTGGAAGCTTTCTTT. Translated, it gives CASSIPWALEAFF.

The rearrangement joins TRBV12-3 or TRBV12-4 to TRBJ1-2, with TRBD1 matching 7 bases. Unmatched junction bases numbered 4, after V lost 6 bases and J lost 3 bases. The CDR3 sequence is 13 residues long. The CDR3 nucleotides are TGTGCCAGCAGGAGGGGGCGCGACTATGGCTACACCTTC. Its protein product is CASRRGRDYGYTF.

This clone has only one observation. The CDR3 is CASSLAGTGLYQPQHF. The CDR3 nucleotides read TGTGCCAGTAGTCTAGCCGGGACAGGGCTATATCAGCCCCAGCATTTT. The chain recombines TRBV19 with TRBJ1-5; 9 positions match TRBD1. CDR1 is LNHDA and CDR2 is SQIVND in the germline V gene (reference sequence). The CDR3 extends over 16 amino acids. The V segment lost 5 bases and the J segment 5 bases; nucleotides outside the gene matches: 10.

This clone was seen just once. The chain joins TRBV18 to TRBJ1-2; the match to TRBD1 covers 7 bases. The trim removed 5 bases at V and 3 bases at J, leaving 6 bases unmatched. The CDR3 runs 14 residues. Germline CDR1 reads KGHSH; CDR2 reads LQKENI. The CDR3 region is CASSFDRDYYGYTF. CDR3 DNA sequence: TGTGCCAGCTCATTCGACAGGGACTACTATGGCTACACCTTC.

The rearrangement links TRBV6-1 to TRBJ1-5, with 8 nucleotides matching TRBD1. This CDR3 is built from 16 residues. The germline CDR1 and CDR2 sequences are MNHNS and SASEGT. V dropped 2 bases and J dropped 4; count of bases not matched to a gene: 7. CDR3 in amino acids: CASSETDRGKNQPQHF. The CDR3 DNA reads TGTGCCAGCAGTGAAACCGACAGGGGAAAGAATCAGCCCCAGCATTTT.

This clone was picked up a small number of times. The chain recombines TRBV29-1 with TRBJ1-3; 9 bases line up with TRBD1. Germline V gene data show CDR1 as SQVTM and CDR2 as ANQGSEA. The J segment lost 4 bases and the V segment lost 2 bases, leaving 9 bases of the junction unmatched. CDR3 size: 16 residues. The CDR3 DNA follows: TGCAGCGTTGAAAGGGGGGGACAGGGAGGAGGAAACACCATATATTTT. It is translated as CSVERGGQGGGNTIYF.

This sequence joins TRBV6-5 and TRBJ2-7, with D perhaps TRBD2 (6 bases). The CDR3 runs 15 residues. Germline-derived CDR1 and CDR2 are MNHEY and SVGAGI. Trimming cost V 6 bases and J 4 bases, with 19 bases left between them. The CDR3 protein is CASRAYVGSRYEQYF. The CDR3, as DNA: TGTGCCAGCAGGGCTTACGTCGGGAGTAGGTACGAGCAGTACTTC.

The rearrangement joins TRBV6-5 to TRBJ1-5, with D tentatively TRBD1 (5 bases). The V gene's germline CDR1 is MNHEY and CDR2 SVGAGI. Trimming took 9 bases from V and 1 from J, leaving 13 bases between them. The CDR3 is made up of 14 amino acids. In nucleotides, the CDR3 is TGTGCCAGTACCGGGGGAAAGAGCAATCAGCCCCAGCATTTT. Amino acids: CASTGGKSNQPQHF.